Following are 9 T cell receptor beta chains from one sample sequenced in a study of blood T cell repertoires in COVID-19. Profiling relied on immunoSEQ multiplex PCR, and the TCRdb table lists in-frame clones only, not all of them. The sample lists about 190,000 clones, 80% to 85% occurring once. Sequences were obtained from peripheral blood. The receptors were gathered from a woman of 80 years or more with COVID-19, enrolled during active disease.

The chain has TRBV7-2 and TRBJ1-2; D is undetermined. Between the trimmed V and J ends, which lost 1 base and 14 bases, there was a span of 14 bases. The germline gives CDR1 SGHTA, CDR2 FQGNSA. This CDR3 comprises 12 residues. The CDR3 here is CASSLEQVPGTF. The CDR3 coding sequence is TGTGCCAGCAGCTTAGAGCAGGTCCCGGGGACCTTC.

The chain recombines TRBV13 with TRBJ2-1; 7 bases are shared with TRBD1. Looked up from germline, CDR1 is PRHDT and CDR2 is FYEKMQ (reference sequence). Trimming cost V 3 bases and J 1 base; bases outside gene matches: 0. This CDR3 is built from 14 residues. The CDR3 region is CASSLGQSYNEQFF. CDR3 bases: TGTGCCAGCAGCTTGGGACAGTCCTACAATGAGCAGTTCTTC.

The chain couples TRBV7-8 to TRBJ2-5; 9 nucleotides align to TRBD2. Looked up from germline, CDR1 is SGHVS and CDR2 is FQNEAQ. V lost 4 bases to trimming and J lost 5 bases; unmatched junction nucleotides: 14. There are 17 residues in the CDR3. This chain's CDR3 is CASSSYSSGMAEETQYF. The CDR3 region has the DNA TGTGCCAGCAGCTCATATTCTAGCGGGATGGCTGAGGAGACCCAGTACTTC. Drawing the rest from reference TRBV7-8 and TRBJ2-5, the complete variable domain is GAGVSQSPRYKVAKRGQDVALRCDPISGHVSLFWYQQALGQGPEFLTYFQNEAQLDKSGLPSDRFFAERPEGSVSTLKIQRTQQEDSAVYLCASSSYSSGMAEETQYFGPGTRLLVL.

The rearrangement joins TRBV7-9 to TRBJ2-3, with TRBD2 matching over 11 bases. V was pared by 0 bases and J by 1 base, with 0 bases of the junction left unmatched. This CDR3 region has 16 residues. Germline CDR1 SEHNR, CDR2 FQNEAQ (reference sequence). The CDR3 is CASSLASGRGTDTQYF. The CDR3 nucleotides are TGTGCCAGCAGCTTAGCTAGCGGGAGGGGCACAGATACGCAGTATTTT.

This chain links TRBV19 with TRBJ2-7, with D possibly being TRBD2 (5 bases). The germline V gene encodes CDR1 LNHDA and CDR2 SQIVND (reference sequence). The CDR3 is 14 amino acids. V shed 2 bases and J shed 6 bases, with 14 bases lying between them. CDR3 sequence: CASSIRADDGEQYF. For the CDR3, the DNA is TGTGCCAGTAGTATACGAGCGGACGACGGCGAGCAGTACTTC.

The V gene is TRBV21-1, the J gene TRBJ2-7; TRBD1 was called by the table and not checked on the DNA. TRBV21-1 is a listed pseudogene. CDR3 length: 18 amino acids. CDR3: CASSKGDQRTETPYEQYF. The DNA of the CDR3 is TGTGCCAGCAGCAAAGGGGACCAGAGGACAGAAACCCCCTACGAGCAGTACTTC.

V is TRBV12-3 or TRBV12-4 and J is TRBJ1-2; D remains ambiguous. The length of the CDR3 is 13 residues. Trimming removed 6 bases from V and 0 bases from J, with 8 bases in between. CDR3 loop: CASSLESNYGYTF. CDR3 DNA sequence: TGTGCCAGCAGCTTGGAGTCTAACTATGGCTACACCTTC.

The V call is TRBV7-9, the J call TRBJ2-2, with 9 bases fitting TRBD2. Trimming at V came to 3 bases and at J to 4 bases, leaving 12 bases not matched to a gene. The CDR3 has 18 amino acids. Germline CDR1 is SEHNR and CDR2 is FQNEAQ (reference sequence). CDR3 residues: CASSFSFSGRSGTGELFF. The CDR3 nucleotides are TGTGCCAGCAGCTTTAGTTTCAGCGGGAGGTCGGGCACCGGGGAGCTGTTTTTT.

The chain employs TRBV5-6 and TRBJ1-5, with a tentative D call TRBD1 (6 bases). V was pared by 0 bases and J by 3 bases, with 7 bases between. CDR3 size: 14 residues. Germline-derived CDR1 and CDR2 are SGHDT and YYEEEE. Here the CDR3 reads CASSLAGANQPQHF. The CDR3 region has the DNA TGTGCCAGCAGCTTGGCAGGGGCCAATCAGCCCCAGCATTTT.